This T cell receptor beta chain was captured by sequencing in a study of T-cell reconstitution after alpha-beta-depleted transplantation in children. Overall study findings and caveats: Day-60 TCRbeta diversity that was high in some patients was derived from surviving recipient T cells and thymic progenitors. It was reported that alpha-beta T cells came from several hundred expanded graft clones (about two months after transplant). A year post-transplant, T-cell counts and diversity derived mostly from newly produced T cells.

The TCRbeta library incorporated unique molecular identifiers. Each CDR3 protein is one row after TCRdb ran MiXCR on the PCR reads. The table shows 700,000 to 950,000 distinct CDR3 sequences, with roughly 15% occurring only once. The sample holds a few counts of this clonotype. Its cognate antigen is unknown. The CDR3 loop spans 14 amino acids. The ends lost 5 bases at V and 7 bases at J; junction bases unmatched: 5. V gene TRBV12-3 or TRBV12-4 combines with J gene TRBJ2-2, with 9 bases identical to TRBD2. The sample was PBMCs, mostly from graft donor cells, taken 360 days after TCRalphabeta/CD19-depleted stem cell transplant. The sequence derives from a male patient between 10 and 17 years old who had a stem cell transplant for acute lymphoblastic leukemia, so the T cells may come from the graft donor. The CDR3 coding sequence is TGTGCCAGCAGTACCGGACTAGCGATCGGGGAGCTGTTTTTT. It translates to CASSTGLAIGELFF.